This T cell receptor beta chain came from a study of breast tumors, draining lymph nodes, adjacent tissues. General study points: The lymph node origin of tumor T cells was framed as consistent with a hypothesis, not demonstrated. Compared with basal-like, luminal-like tumors shared significantly more repertoire with nontumor tissue. Most tumor T cells seemingly derive from lymph node, then expand in tumor. Tumor repertoires ranked between lymph nodes and nontumor tissue in diversity, with V and J gene preferences.

This clonotype was recorded at least ten times. Its cognate antigen is unknown. Samples came from axillary lymph nodes draining the breast cancer. Germline V gene lookup returns CDR1 SGHDT and CDR2 YYEEEE. The CDR3 is made up of 17 amino acids. The J segment lost 4 bases and the V segment lost 4 bases, leaving 13 bases of the junction unmatched. TCRdb passed the multiplex PCR reads through MiXCR, listing each CDR3 protein once. The sample records about 80,000 distinct CDR3 sequences, roughly 19% being singletons. The TCR sequence derives from a female donor with breast cancer. Some clones in this sample may be carry-over from other donors' samples. The specimen sequenced was axillary lymph node tissue. This rearrangement joins TRBV5-6 to TRBJ2-1, with 8 bases matching TRBD2. The CDR3 DNA sequence: TGTGCCAGCAGCCCTTCCCTGACTAGCGAAACTTACAATGAGCAGTTCTTC. It codes for CASSPSLTSETYNEQFF.